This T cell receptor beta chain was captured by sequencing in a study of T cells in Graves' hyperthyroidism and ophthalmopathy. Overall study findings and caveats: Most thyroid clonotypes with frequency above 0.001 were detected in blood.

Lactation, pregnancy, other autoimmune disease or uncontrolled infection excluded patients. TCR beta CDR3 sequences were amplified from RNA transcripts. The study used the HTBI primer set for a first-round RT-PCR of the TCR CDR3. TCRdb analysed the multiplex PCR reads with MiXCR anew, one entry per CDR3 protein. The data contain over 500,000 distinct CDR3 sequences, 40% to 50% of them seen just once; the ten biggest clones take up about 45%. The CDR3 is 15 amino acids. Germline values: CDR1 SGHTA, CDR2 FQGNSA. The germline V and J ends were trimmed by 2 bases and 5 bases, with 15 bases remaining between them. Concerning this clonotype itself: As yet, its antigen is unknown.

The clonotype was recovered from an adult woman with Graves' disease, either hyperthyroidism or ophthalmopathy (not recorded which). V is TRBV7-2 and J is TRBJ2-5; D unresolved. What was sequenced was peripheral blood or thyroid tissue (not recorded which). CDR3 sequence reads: CASSLLGRCCETQYF. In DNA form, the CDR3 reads TGTGCCAGCAGCTTACTTGGACGATGCTGTGAGACCCAGTACTTC. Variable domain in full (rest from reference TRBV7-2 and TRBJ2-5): GAGVSQSPSNKVTEKGKDVELRCDPISGHTALYWYRQSLGQGLEFLIYFQGNSAPDKSGLPSDRFSAERTGGSVSTLTIQRTQQEDSAVYLCASSLLGRCCETQYFGPGTRLLVL.